This TCR beta chain was identified during a study of cytomegalovirus exposure and HLA in healthy donors. Study details: An analysis done earlier identified about 120 million unique TCR beta sequences from about 180 million T cells. About 80 million unique TCRs from HLA-typed donors made up an early data release. Study-level points and caveats: Presence/absence analyses rested on an assumption that sequencing depth was roughly uniform across donors. The study carried out a later analysis of TCR beta sequences. It associated some 17,000 of them with specific HLA alleles at a false discovery rate of 0.05.

The CDR3 consists of 15 residues. CDR1 is LNHNV and CDR2 is YYDKDF in the germline V gene (reference sequence). V was shortened by 0 bases and J by 4 bases, with 10 bases between the two germline ends. This clone was seen a few times. Its antigen remains unidentified. The primer mix had 60 Vbeta and 13 Jbeta primers. TCRdb keeps only in-frame clones here, not all; method: immunoSEQ multiplex PCR. The sample holds fewer than 250,000 clones, over 75% seen once. The rearrangement links TRBV15 to TRBJ1-5; D unresolved. The origin of this receptor is a man aged 18 to 29 in good health and CMV-seronegative. The sequencing input was PBMCs. The CDR3 DNA sequence: TGTGCCACCAGCAGAGATTTCGGGGAGAATCAGCCCCAGCATTTT. This gives the protein CATSRDFGENQPQHF.